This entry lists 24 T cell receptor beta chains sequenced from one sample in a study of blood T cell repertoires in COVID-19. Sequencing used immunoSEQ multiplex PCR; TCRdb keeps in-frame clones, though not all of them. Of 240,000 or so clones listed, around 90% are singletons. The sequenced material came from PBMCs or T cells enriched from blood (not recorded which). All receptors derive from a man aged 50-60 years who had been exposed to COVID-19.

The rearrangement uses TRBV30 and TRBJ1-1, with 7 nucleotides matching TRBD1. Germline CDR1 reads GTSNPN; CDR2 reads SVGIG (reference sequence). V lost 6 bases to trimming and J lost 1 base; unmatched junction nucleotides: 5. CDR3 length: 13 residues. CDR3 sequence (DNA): TGTGCCTGTAACAGGGGCGGGAACACTGAAGCTTTCTTT. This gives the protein CACNRGGNTEAFF.

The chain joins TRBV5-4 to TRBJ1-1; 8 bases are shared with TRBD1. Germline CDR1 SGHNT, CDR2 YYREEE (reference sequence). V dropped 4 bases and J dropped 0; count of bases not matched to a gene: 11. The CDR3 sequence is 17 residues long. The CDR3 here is CASSGGQGISMNTEAFF. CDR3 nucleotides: TGTGCCAGCAGCGGCGGACAGGGAATTAGTATGAACACTGAAGCTTTCTTT.

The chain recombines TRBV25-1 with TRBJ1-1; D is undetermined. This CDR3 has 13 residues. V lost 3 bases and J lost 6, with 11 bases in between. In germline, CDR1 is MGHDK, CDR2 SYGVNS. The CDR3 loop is CASSEVGLAEAFF. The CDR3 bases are TGTGCCAGCAGTGAGGTAGGACTGGCTGAAGCTTTCTTT. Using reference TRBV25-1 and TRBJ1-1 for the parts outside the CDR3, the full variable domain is EADIYQTPRYLVIGTGKKITLECSQTMGHDKMYWYQQDPGMELHLIHYSYGVNSTEKGDLSSESTVSRIRTEHFPLTLESARPSHTSQYLCASSEVGLAEAFFGQGTRLTVV.

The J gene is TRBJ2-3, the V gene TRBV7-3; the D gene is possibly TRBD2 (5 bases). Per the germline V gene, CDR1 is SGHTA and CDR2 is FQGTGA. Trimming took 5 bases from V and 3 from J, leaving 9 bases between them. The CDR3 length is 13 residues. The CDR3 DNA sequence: TGTGCCAGCAGCCCTTCGGGAACAGATACGCAGTATTTT. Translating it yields CASSPSGTDTQYF.

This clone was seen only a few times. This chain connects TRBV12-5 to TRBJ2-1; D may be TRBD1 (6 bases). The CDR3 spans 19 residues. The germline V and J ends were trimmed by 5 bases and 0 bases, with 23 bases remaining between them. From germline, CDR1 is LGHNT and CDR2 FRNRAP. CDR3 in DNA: TGTGCTAGTGGTAAACAAACAGGGTCCCGGGCTGACTCCTACAATGAGCAGTTCTTC. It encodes CASGKQTGSRADSYNEQFF.

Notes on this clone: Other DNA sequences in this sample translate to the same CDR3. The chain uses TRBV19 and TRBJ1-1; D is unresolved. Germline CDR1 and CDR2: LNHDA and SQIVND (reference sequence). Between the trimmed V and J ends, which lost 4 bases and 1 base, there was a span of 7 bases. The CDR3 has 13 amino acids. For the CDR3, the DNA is TGTGCCAGTAGTAGGTCCAGGAACACTGAAGCTTTCTTT. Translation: CASSRSRNTEAFF. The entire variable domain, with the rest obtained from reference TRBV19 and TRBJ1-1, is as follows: DGGITQSPKYLFRKEGQNVTLSCEQNLNHDAMYWYRQDPGQGLRLIYYSQIVNDFQKGDIAEGYSVSREKKESFPLTVTSAQKNPTAFYLCASSRSRNTEAFFGQGTRLTVV.

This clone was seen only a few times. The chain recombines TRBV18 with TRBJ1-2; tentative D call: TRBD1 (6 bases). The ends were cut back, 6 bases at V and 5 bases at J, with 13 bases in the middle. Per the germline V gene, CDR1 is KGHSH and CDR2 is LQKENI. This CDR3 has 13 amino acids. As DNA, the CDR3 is TGTGCCAGCTCGGGCTCACAGGGATATGGCTACACCTTC. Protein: CASSGSQGYGYTF.

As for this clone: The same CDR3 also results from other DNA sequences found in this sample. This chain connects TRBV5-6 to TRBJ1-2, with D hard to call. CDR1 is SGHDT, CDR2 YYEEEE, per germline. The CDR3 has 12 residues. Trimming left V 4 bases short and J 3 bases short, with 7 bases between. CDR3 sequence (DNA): TGTGCCAGCAGCACCGGGGACTATGGCTACACCTTC. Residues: CASSTGDYGYTF. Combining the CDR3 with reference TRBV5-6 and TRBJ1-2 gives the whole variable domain DAGVTQSPTHLIKTRGQQVTLRCSPKSGHDTVSWYQQALGQGPQFIFQYYEEEERQRGNFPDRFSGHQFPNYSSELNVNALLLGDSALYLCASSTGDYGYTFGSGTRLTVV.

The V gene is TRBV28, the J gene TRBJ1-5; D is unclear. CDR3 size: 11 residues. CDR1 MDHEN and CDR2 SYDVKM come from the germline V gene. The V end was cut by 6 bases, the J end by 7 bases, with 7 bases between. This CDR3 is CASRRRQPQHF. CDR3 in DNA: TGTGCCAGCAGGAGGCGACAGCCCCAGCATTTT.

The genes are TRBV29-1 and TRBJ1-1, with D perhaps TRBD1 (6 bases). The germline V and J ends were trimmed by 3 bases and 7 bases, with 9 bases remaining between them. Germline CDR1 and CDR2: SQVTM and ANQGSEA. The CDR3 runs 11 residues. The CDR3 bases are TGCAGCGTTGAGGGGGCCCTTGAAGCTTTCTTT. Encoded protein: CSVEGALEAFF.

CDR3 bases: TGCAGCGTTGAGGGTAGCGGGGCCACCCAAGAGACCCAGTACTTC. It is translated as CSVEGSGATQETQYF. V gene TRBV29-1 combines with J gene TRBJ2-5; 8 bases map to TRBD2. The CDR3 sequence is 15 residues long. CDR1 is SQVTM, CDR2 ANQGSEA, per germline. The V and J ends lost 3 bases and 1 base, in that order; junction bases with no gene match: 7.

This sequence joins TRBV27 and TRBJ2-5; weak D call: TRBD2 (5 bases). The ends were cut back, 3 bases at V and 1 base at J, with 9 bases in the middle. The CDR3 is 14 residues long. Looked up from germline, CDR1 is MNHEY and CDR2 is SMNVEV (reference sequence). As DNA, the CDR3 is TGTGCCAGCAGTTTGGAGGAATCCCAAGAGACCCAGTACTTC. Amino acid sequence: CASSLEESQETQYF.

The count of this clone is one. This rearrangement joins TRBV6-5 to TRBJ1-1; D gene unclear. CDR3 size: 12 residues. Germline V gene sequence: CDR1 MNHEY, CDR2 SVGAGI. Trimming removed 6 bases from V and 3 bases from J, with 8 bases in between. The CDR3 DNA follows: TGTGCCAGCAGACGACACTACACTGAAGCTTTCTTT. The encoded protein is CASRRHYTEAFF.

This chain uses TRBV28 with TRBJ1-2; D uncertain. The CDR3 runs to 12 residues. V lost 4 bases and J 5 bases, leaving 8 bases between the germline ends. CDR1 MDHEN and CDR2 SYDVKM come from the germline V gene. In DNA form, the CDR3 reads TGTGCCAGCAGTTATAGGCGGTATGGCTACACCTTC. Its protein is CASSYRRYGYTF.

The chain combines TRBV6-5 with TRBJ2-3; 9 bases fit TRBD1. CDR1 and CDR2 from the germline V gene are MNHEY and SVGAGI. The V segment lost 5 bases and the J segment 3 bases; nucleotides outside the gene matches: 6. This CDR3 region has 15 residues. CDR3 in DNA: TGTGCCAGCAGTCCTTACAGGGGGCGGACAGATACGCAGTATTTT. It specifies CASSPYRGRTDTQYF.

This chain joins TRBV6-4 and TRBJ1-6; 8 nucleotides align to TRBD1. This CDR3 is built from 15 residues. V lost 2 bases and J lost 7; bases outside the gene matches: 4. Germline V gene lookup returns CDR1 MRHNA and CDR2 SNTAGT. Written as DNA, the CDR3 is TGTGCCAGCAGTGACGGACAGGGTTCGAATTCACCCCTCCACTTT. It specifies CASSDGQGSNSPLHF.

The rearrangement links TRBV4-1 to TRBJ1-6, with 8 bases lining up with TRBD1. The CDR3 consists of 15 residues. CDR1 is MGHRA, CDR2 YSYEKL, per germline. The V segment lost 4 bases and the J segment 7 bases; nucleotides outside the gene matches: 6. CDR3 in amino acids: CASSPPTGANSPLHF. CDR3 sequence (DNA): TGCGCCAGCAGCCCCCCGACAGGGGCCAATTCACCCCTCCACTTT.

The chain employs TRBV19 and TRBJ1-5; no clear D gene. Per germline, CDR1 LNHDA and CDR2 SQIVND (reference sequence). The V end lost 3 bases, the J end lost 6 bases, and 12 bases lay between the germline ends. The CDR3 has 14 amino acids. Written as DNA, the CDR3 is TGTGCCAGTAGTATGCAGGTCGGGAGTCAGCCCCAGCATTTT. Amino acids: CASSMQVGSQPQHF.

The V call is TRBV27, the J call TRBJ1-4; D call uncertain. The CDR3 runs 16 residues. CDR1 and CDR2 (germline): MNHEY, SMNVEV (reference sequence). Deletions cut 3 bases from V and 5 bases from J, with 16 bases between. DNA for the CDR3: TGTGCCAGCAGTTTTGTTGGGAGAGCTATCAATGAAAAACTGTTTTTT. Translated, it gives CASSFVGRAINEKLFF.

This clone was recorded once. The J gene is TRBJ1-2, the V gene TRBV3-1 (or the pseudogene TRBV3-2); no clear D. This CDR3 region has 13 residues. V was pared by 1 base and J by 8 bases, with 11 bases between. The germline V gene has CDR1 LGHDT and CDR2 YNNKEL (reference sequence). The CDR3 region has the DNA TGTGCCAGCAGCCAAGTTTGGGCAGACGGCTACACCTTC. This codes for CASSQVWADGYTF.

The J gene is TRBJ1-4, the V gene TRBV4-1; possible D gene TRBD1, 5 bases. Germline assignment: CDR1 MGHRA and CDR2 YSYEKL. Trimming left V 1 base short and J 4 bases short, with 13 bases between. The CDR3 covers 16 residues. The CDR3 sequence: CASSQGGELYNEKLFF. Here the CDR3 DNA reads TGCGCCAGCAGCCAAGGGGGGGAATTGTATAATGAAAAACTGTTTTTT.

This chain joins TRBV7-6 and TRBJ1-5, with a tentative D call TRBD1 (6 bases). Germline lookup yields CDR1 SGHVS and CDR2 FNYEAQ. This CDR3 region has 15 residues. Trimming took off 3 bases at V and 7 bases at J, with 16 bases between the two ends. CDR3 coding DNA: TGTGCCAGCAGCTTGGGCAGGGGAGGGGAGCAGCCCCAGCATTTT. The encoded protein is CASSLGRGGEQPQHF.

CDR3 DNA: TGTGCCAGCAGCTTGCGACAGGGGCACACAGATACGCAGTATTTT. Protein sequence: CASSLRQGHTDTQYF. This chain links TRBV9 with TRBJ2-3; TRBD1 matches 8 bases. This CDR3 has 15 amino acids. CDR1 is SGDLS, CDR2 YYNGEE, per germline. V trimming: 4 bases; J trimming: 2 bases; junction bases outside the gene matches: 6. Combining the CDR3 with reference TRBV9 and TRBJ2-3 gives the whole variable domain DSGVTQTPKHLITATGQRVTLRCSPRSGDLSVYWYQQSLDQGLQFLIQYYNGEERAKGNILERFSAQQFPDLHSELNLSSLELGDSALYFCASSLRQGHTDTQYFGPGTRLTVL.

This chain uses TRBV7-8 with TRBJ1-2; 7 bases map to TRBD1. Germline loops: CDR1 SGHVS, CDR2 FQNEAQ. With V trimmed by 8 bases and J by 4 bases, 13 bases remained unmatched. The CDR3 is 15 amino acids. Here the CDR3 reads CASRPQGGSVYGYTF. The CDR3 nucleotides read TGTGCCAGCCGCCCCCAGGGGGGTTCAGTCTATGGCTACACCTTC.